Listed here are 17 T cell receptor beta chains from one sample, sequenced in a study of cytomegalovirus exposure and HLA in healthy donors. 60 Vbeta and 13 Jbeta primers were used in PCR. The method was immunoSEQ multiplex PCR; TCRdb's version includes in-frame clones alone and lacks a portion of them. The sample carries approximately 110,000 clones, over 75% recorded once. The sequencing sample was made of PBMCs. The receptors originated from a man younger than 45 in good health and CMV-seropositive.

This chain links TRBV28 with TRBJ1-1; 9 bases are shared with TRBD1. J gave up 8 bases and V 1 base, and 5 bases lay outside the gene matches. The length of the CDR3 is 14 residues. The germline V gene encodes CDR1 MDHEN and CDR2 SYDVKM. CDR3 sequence: CASSLSGQGREAFF. CDR3 coding DNA: TGTGCCAGCAGTTTATCGGGACAGGGTCGGGAAGCTTTCTTT.

The CDR3 here is CASRRTGVNTEAFF. In nucleotides, the CDR3 is TGTGCCAGCAGGCGGACAGGAGTGAACACTGAAGCTTTCTTT. This sequence joins TRBV14 and TRBJ1-1; TRBD1 matches 7 bases. The CDR3 sequence is 14 residues long. Trimming cost V 6 bases and J 0 bases; bases outside gene matches: 4. The germline V gene encodes CDR1 SGHDN and CDR2 FVKESK.

This chain uses TRBV2 with TRBJ2-3; D remains ambiguous. This CDR3 comprises 12 residues. CDR1 is SNHLY, CDR2 FYNNEI, per germline. The germline V and J ends were trimmed by 8 bases and 2 bases, with 8 bases remaining between them. The chain's CDR3 is CASELYTDTQYF. The CDR3 bases are TGTGCCAGCGAACTCTACACAGATACGCAGTATTTT.

The chain combines TRBV5-1 with TRBJ1-2; TRBD1 is a possible D gene (5 bases). Germline loops: CDR1 SGHRS, CDR2 YFSETQ. V dropped 0 bases and J dropped 2 bases, with 5 bases sitting between them. The CDR3 is 13 amino acids. This CDR3 is CASSLDRNYGYTF. The CDR3 DNA reads TGCGCCAGCAGCTTGGACAGGAACTATGGCTACACCTTC.

This chain uses TRBV9 with TRBJ2-5; 11 nucleotides agree with TRBD2. The V segment lost 1 base and the J segment 4 bases; nucleotides outside the gene matches: 6. This CDR3 comprises 16 residues. Germline CDR1 is SGDLS and CDR2 is YYNGEE. The chain's CDR3 is CASSVYRGLAGETQYF. CDR3 in DNA: TGTGCCAGCAGCGTATACCGTGGACTAGCGGGAGAGACCCAGTACTTC.

This chain uses TRBV25-1 with TRBJ1-4; TRBD1 aligns across 8 bases. The CDR3 sequence is 16 residues long. The V segment lost 5 bases and the J segment 1 base; nucleotides outside the gene matches: 6. Per the germline V gene, CDR1 is MGHDK and CDR2 is SYGVNS. DNA for the CDR3: TGTGCCAGCAGTCGGACAGGGCGGGGAACTAATGAAAAACTGTTTTTT. Residues: CASSRTGRGTNEKLFF.

The chain is built from TRBV6-5 and TRBJ2-3, with 8 bases identical to TRBD1. The V gene's germline CDR1 is MNHEY and CDR2 SVGAGI. This CDR3 contains 15 residues. The V segment lost 6 bases and the J segment 3 bases; nucleotides outside the gene matches: 8. Here the CDR3 DNA reads TGTGCCAGCAGCAAGACAGGGGTCTTTACAGATACGCAGTATTTT. The encoded protein is CASSKTGVFTDTQYF.

The gene calls are TRBV7-9 and TRBJ2-7; 9 bases line up with TRBD1. Germline trimming cut 3 bases from V and 0 bases from J; bases unmatched to any gene: 6. The CDR3 consists of 16 residues. Germline V gene sequence: CDR1 SEHNR, CDR2 FQNEAQ (reference sequence). This CDR3 reads CASSFRTGASSYEQYF. As DNA, the CDR3 is TGTGCCAGCAGCTTTAGGACAGGGGCGAGCTCCTACGAGCAGTACTTC. Full variable domain (remainder filled in from reference TRBV7-9 and TRBJ2-7): DTGVSQNPRHKITKRGQNVTFRCDPISEHNRLYWYRQTLGQGPEFLTYFQNEAQLEKSRLLSDRFSAERPKGSFSTLEIQRTEQGDSAMYLCASSFRTGASSYEQYFGPGTRLTVT.

The chain uses TRBV19 and TRBJ2-7, with 9 positions matching TRBD1. The length of the CDR3 is 15 residues. The junction had 6 bases not matched to a gene; V was cut back by 3 bases and J by 3 bases. The germline V gene has CDR1 LNHDA and CDR2 SQIVND (reference sequence). CDR3 bases: TGTGCCAGTAGTATCGTCGGGACAGGGAACTACGAGCAGTACTTC. Translation: CASSIVGTGNYEQYF. The full variable domain, in which reference TRBV19 and TRBJ2-7 provide the parts outside the CDR3, is DGGITQSPKYLFRKEGQNVTLSCEQNLNHDAMYWYRQDPGQGLRLIYYSQIVNDFQKGDIAEGYSVSREKKESFPLTVTSAQKNPTAFYLCASSIVGTGNYEQYFGPGTRLTVT.

This clone has a handful of counts. V is TRBV5-4 and J is TRBJ2-3; 8 bases are shared with TRBD2. Germline CDR1 is SGHNT and CDR2 is YYREEE (reference sequence). V dropped 4 bases and J dropped 3; count of bases not matched to a gene: 7. The CDR3 totals 15 residues. The CDR3, as DNA: TGTGCCAGCAGCCTTACCGGGGGGGGAACAGATACGCAGTATTTT. This encodes CASSLTGGGTDTQYF.

J is TRBJ2-7 and V is TRBV4-2; weak D call: TRBD1 (6 bases). Trimming stripped 0 bases from V and 6 bases from J, with 12 bases between. The V gene's germline CDR1 is LGHNA and CDR2 YNFKEQ. The CDR3 totals 14 residues. The CDR3 region has the DNA TGTGCCAGCAGCCAAGAGCACAGGGTCTTCGAGCAGTACTTC. It is translated as CASSQEHRVFEQYF.

This sequence joins TRBV5-1 and TRBJ2-7; 8 nucleotides match TRBD1. Per germline, CDR1 SGHRS and CDR2 YFSETQ. This CDR3 comprises 14 residues. J lost 5 bases, V lost 4 bases, and 8 bases had no gene match. This CDR3 reads CASSGDRGWDEQYF. The CDR3 bases are TGCGCCAGCAGCGGAGACAGGGGTTGGGACGAGCAGTACTTC. The full variable domain, with the rest looked up from reference TRBV5-1 and TRBJ2-7, is KAGVTQTPRYLIKTRGQQVTLSCSPISGHRSVSWYQQTPGQGLQFLFEYFSETQRNKGNFPGRFSGRQFSNSRSEMNVSTLELGDSALYLCASSGDRGWDEQYFGPGTRLTVT.

There are a few counts of this clone. The V gene is TRBV4-1, the J gene TRBJ1-1; perhaps TRBD1 as D (6 bases). CDR1 is MGHRA, CDR2 YSYEKL, per germline. CDR3 length: 19 residues. V was pared by 4 bases and J by 0 bases, with 24 bases between. DNA of the CDR3: TGCGCCAGCAGCCTAAGAGGGGGTAGGGGGTCTACCGTGAACACTGAAGCTTTCTTT. Amino acids: CASSLRGGRGSTVNTEAFF.

This chain joins TRBV6-4 and TRBJ2-1; D may be TRBD1 (6 bases). Trimming left V 0 bases short and J 7 bases short, with 13 bases between. Germline CDR1 MRHNA, CDR2 SNTAGT. The CDR3 is 15 amino acids. In nucleotides, the CDR3 is TGTGCCAGCAGTGACTCGGTGGGGGCTCTGAATGAGCAGTTCTTC. This encodes CASSDSVGALNEQFF.

A word on this clone: An end of the junction differs from the germline gene, which may be a read error. The V gene is TRBV10-3, the J gene TRBJ1-5; tentative D call: TRBD1 (6 bases). The germline CDR1 and CDR2 sequences are ENHRY and SYGVKD. There are 15 residues in the CDR3. The CDR3 DNA follows: TGCGCCATCAGGGAGGGGGAGGGGTCCTATCAGCCCCAGCATTTT. Protein product: CAIREGEGSYQPQHF.

This chain links TRBV30 with TRBJ1-6; 12 nucleotides align to TRBD1. Unmatched junction bases numbered 6, after V lost 3 bases and J lost 3 bases. Germline V gives CDR1 GTSNPN, CDR2 SVGIG (reference sequence). The CDR3 has 17 amino acids. CDR3 sequence: CAWSSGTGGFYNSPLHF. The CDR3 region has the DNA TGTGCCTGGAGCTCCGGGACAGGGGGCTTCTATAATTCACCCCTCCACTTT.

This clone was observed once. The V call is TRBV5-1, the J call TRBJ1-4; D is possibly TRBD1 (6 bases). The V gene lost 4 bases and the J gene lost 8 bases, with 18 bases spanning the gap. The CDR3 is 15 amino acids. CDR1 is SGHRS, CDR2 YFSETQ, per germline. CDR3 coding DNA: TGCGCCAGCAGCGACTACGGACAGAACGGGGAAAAACTGTTTTTT. Encoded protein: CASSDYGQNGEKLFF.